This T cell receptor beta chain was observed in a study of human T cells and chemical hapten exposure. Turning to the study itself: All through the approximately 22-week study, the scalp of each patient received diphenylcyclopropenone doses weekly. It was small differences in pooled library volume that mainly caused per-sample TCR yields to vary.

Germline V gene sequence: CDR1 SQVTM, CDR2 ANQGSEA. The length of the CDR3 is 12 residues. Time point specified: patch test 2, 6 weeks after DPC sensitization. Treatment noted: therapeutic diphenylcyclopropenone sensitization with weekly scalp DPC. Blood sampling preceded each patch test application. Unique molecular identifiers were attached to individual cDNA molecules within the library. From the RACE reads, TCRdb called clonotypes with MiXCR, one entry per CDR3 protein. The sample carries about 69,000 distinct CDR3 sequences, 10% recorded once. This clonotype was seen more than once but under ten times.

Material: whole blood, obtained in connection with sensitization to the hapten diphenylcyclopropenone (DPC). The chain recombines TRBV29-1 with TRBJ2-7; tentative D call: TRBD1 (5 bases). The sequence came from a woman between 45 and 60 years old with alopecia areata. Some clones in this sample may be carry-over from other donors' samples. CDR3 nucleotide sequence: TGCAGTGGGGCCCTTAAGGATGACGAGCAGTACTTC. Residues: CSGALKDDEQYF.